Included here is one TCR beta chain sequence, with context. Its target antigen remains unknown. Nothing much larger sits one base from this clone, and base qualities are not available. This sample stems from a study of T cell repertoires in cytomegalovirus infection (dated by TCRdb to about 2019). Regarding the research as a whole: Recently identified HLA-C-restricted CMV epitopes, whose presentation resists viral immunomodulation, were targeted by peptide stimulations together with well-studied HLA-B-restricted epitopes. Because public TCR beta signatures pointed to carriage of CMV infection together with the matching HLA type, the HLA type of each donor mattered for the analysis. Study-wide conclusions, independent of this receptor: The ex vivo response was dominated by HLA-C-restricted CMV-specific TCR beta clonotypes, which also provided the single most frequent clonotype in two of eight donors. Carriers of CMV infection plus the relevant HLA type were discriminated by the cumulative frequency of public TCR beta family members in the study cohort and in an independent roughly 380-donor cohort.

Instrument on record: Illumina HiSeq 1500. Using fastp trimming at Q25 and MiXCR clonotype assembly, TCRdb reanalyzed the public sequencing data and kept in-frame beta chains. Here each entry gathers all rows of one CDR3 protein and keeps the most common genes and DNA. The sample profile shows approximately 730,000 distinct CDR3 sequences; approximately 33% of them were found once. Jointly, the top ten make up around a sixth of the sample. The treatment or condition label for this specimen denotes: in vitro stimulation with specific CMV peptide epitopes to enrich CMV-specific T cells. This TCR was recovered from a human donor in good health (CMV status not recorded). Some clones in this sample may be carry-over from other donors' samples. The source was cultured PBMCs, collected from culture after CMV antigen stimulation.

The sequence in DNA is TGTGCCAGCGGGGACTACCGTGGAGGAAACACCATATATTTT. The encoded protein is CASGDYRGGNTIYF. Rearrangement joined TRBV25-1 to TRBJ1-3; a tentative D match to TRBD1 spans 5 bases. The germline V gene specifies MGHDK as CDR1 and SYGVNS as CDR2. Including the terminal cysteine and phenylalanine, the CDR3 comprises 14 residues. Only CDR3 DNA remains: 42 bases, in frame from the first base. V and J are truncated by 8 bases and 4 bases respectively, leaving an intervening sequence of 15 bases.